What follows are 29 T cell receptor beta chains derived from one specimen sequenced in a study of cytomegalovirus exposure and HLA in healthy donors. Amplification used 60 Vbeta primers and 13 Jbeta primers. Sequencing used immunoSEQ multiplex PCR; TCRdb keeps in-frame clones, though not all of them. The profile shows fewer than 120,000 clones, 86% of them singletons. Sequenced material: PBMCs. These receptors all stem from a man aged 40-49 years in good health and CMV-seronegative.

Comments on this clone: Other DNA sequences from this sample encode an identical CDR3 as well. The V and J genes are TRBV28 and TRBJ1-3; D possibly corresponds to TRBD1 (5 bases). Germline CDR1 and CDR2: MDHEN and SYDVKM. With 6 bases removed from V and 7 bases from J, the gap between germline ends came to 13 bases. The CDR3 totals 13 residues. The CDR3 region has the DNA TGTGCCAGCAGCCTCTCGGGGGGGAACACCATATATTTT. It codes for CASSLSGGNTIYF.

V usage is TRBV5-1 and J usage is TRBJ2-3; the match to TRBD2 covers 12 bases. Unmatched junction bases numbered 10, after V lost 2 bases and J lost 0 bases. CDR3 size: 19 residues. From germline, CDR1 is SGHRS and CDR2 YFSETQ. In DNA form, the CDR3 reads TGCGCCAGCAGCTTTCTCGGACTAGCGGGGATATCTAGCACAGATACGCAGTATTTT. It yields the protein CASSFLGLAGISSTDTQYF.

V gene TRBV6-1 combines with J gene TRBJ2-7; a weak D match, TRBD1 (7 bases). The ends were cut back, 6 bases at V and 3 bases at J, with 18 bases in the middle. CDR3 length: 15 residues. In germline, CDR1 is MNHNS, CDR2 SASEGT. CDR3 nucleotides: TGTGCCAGCAGAACGACAGGGAGGATTAGCTACGAGCAGTACTTC. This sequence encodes CASRTTGRISYEQYF.

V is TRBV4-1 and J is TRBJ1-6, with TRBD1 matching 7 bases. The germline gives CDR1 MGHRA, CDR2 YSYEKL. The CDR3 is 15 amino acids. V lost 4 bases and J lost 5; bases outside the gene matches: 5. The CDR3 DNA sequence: TGCGCCAGCAGCCCCCCCGACAGGGATAATTCACCCCTCCACTTT. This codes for CASSPPDRDNSPLHF.

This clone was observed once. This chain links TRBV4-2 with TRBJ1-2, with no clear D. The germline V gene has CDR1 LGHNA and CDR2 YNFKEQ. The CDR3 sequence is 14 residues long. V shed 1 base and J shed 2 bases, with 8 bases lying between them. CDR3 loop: CASSQGSENYGYTF. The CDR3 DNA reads TGTGCCAGCAGCCAAGGCAGCGAAAACTATGGCTACACCTTC.

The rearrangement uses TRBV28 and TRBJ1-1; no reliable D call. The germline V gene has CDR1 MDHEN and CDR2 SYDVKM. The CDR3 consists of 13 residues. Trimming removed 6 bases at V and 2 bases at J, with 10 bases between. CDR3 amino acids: CASRAGGNTEAFF. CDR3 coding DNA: TGTGCCAGCAGAGCGGGAGGAAACACTGAAGCTTTCTTT. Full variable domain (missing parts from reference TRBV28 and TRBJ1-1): DVKVTQSSRYLVKRTGEKVFLECVQDMDHENMFWYRQDPGLGLRLIYFSYDVKMKEKGDIPEGYSVSREKKERFSLILESASTNQTSMYLCASRAGGNTEAFFGQGTRLTVV.

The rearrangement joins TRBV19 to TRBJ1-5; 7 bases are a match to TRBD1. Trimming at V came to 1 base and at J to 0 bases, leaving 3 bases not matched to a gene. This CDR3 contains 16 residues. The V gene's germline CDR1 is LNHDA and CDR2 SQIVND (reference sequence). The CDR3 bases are TGTGCCAGTAGTATAGGCGGACAGGTTAGCAATCAGCCCCAGCATTTT. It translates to CASSIGGQVSNQPQHF.

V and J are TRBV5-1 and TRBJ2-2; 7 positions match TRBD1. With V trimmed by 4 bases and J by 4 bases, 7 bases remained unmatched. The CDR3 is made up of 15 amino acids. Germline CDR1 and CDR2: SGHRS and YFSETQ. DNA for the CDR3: TGCGCCAGCAGCGGAGACAGGGTCCCCACCGGGGAGCTGTTTTTT. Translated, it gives CASSGDRVPTGELFF.

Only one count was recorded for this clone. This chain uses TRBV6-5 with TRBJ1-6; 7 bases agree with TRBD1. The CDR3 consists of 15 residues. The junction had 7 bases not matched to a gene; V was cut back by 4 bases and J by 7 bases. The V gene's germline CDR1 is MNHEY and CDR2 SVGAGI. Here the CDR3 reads CASSSSGQPNSPLHF. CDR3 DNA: TGTGCCAGCAGTTCCTCGGGACAGCCAAATTCACCCCTCCACTTT.

The chain's CDR3 is CASRLAGGHEQYF. The CDR3 DNA sequence: TGTGCCAGCAGACTAGCGGGGGGACACGAGCAGTACTTC. This chain uses TRBV25-1 with TRBJ2-7, with 12 bases fitting TRBD2. In germline, CDR1 is MGHDK, CDR2 SYGVNS. Trimming took 6 bases from V and 5 from J; bases not matched to a gene: 2. This CDR3 has 13 residues.

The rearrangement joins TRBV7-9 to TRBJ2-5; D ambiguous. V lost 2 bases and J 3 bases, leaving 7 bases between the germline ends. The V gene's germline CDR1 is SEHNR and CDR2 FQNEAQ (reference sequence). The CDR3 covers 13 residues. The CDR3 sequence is CASSLSTEETQYF. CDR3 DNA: TGTGCCAGCAGCTTAAGTACAGAAGAGACCCAGTACTTC.

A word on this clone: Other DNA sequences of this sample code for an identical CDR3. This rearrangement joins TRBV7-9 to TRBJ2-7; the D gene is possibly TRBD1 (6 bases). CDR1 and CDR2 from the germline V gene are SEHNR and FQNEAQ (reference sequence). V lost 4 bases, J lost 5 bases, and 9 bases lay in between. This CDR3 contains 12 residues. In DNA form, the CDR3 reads TGTGCCAGCAGCTCCAGGGGCAACGAGCAGTACTTC. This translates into CASSSRGNEQYF.

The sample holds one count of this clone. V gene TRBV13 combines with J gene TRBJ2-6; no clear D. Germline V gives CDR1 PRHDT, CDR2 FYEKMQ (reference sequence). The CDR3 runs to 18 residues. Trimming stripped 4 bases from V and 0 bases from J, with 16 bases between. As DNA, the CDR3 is TGTGCCAGCAGCTCACGGTCCACCGCCTTCTCTGGGGCCAACGTCCTGACTTTC. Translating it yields CASSSRSTAFSGANVLTF.

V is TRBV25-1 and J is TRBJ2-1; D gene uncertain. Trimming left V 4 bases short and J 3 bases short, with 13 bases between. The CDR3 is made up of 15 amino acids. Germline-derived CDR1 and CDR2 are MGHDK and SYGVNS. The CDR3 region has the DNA TGTGCCAGCAGTGGCGAGATGCCCGGCTACAATGAGCAGTTCTTC. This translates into CASSGEMPGYNEQFF.

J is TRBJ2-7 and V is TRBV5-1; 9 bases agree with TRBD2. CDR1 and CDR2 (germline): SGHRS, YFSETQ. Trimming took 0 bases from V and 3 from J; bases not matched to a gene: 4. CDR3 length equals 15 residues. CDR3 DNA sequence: TGCGCCAGCAGCTTGGTTGCTAGCGGGGTCTACGAGCAGTACTTC. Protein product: CASSLVASGVYEQYF.

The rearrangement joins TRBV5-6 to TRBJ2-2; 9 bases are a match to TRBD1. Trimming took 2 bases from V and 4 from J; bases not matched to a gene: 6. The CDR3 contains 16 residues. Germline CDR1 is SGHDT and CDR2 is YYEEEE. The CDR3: CASSLIRTGATGELFF. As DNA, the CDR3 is TGTGCCAGCAGCTTAATCAGGACAGGGGCCACCGGGGAGCTGTTTTTT.

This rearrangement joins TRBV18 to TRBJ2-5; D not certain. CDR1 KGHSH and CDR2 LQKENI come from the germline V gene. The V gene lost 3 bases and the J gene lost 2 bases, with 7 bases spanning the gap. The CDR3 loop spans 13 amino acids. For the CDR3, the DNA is TGTGCCAGCTCACCCAGGAATCAAGAGACCCAGTACTTC. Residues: CASSPRNQETQYF. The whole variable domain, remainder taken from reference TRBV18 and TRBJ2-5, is NAGVMQNPRHLVRRRGQEARLRCSPMKGHSHVYWYRQLPEEGLKFMVYLQKENIIDESGMPKERFSAEFPKEGPSILRIQQVVRGDSAAYFCASSPRNQETQYFGPGTRLLVL.

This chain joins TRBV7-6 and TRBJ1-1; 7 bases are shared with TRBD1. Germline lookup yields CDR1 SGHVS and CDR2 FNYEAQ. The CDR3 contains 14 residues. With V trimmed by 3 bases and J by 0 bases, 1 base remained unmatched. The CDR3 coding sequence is TGTGCCAGCAGCTTGACAGGGATGAACACTGAAGCTTTCTTT. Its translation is CASSLTGMNTEAFF.

The CDR3 loop reads CAWGRGQNTEAFF. In DNA form, the CDR3 reads TGTGCCTGGGGGCGGGGGCAGAACACTGAAGCTTTCTTT. The chain recombines TRBV30 with TRBJ1-1; TRBD1 is a possible D gene (6 bases). Trimming removed 5 bases from V and 1 base from J, with 11 bases in between. This CDR3 has 13 amino acids. Germline CDR1 is GTSNPN and CDR2 is SVGIG (reference sequence).

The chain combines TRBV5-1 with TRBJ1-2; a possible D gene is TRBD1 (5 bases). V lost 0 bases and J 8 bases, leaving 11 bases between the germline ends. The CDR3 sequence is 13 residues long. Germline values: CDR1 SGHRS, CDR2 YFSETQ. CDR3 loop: CASSLEQGWGYTF. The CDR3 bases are TGCGCCAGCAGCTTGGAGCAGGGTTGGGGCTACACCTTC.

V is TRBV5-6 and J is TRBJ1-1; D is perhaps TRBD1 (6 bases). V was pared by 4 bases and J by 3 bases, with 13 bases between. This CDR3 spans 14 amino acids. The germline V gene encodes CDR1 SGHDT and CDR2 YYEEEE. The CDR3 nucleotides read TGTGCCAGCAGCCTGGGGACAACGGACACTGAAGCTTTCTTT. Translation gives CASSLGTTDTEAFF.

The CDR3 protein is CASSLEAGEYGYTF. The CDR3 region has the DNA TGTGCCAGCAGCTTAGAGGCAGGGGAGTATGGCTACACCTTC. The chain employs TRBV7-9 and TRBJ1-2, with D perhaps matching TRBD1 (6 bases). CDR1 is SEHNR, CDR2 FQNEAQ, per germline (reference sequence). The ends were cut back, 1 base at V and 5 bases at J, with 11 bases in the middle. The CDR3 has 14 amino acids.

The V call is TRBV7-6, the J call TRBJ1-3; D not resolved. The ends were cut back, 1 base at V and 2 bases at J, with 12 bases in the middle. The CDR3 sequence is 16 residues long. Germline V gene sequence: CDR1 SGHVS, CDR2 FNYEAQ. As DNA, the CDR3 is TGTGCCAGCAGCTTAGTTTCAGGAGGGACTGGAAACACCATATATTTT. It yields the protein CASSLVSGGTGNTIYF.

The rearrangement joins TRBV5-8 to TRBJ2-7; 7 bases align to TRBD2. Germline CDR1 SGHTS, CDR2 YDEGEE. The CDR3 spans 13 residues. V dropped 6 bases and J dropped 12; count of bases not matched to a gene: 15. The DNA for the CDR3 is TGTGCCAGCATAGAGCGGGGCCTCTCTGAAGGGTACTTC. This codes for CASIERGLSEGYF.

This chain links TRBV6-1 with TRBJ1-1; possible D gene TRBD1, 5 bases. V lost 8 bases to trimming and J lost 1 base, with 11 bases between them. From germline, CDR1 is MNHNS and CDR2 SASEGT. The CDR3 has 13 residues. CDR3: CASLVRENTEAFF. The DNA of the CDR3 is TGTGCCAGCCTTGTCAGGGAGAACACTGAAGCTTTCTTT.

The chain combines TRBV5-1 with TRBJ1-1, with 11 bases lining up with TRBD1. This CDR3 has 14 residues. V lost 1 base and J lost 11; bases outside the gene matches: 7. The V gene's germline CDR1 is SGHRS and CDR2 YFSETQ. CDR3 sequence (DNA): TGCGCCAGCAGCTTGCCCCTGGGACAGGGGGATGCTTTCTTT. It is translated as CASSLPLGQGDAFF.

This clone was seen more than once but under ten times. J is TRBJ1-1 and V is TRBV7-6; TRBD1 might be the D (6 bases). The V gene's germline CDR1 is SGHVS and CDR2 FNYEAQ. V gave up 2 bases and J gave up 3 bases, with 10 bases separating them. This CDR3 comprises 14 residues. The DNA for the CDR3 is TGTGCCAGCAGCTTAACCTCAGGGGACACTGAAGCTTTCTTT. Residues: CASSLTSGDTEAFF.

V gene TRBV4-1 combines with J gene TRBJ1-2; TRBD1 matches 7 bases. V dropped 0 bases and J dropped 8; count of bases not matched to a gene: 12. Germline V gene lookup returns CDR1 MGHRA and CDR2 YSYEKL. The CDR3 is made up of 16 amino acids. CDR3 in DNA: TGCGCCAGCAGCCAAGACCTCAAGGGGGCTATACGGGGCTACACCTTC. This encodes CASSQDLKGAIRGYTF.

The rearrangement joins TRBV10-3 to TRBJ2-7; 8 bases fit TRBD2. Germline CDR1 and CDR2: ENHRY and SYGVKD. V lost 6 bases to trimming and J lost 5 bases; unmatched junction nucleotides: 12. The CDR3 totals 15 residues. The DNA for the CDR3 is TGTGCCATCAGGGGGGGGAGCGGGGGAGGCGACGAGCAGTACTTC. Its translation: CAIRGGSGGGDEQYF.